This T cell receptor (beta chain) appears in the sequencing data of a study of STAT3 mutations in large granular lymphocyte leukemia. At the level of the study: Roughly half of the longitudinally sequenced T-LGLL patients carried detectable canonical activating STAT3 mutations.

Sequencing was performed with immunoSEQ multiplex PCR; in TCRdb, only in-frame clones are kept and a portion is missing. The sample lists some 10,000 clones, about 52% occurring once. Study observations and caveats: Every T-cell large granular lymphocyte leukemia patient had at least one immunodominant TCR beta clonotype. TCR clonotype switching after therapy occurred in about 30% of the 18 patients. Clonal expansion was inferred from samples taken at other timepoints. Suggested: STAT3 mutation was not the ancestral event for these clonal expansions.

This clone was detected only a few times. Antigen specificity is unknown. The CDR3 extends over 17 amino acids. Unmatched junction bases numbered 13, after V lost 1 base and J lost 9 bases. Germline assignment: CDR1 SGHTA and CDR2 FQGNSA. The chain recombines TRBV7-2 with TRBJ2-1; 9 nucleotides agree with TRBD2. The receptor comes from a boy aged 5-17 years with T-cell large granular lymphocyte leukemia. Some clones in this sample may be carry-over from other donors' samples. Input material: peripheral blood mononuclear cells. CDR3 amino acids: CASSLVFLAGSGSEQFF. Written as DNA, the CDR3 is TGTGCCAGCAGCTTAGTTTTCCTAGCGGGGTCGGGTAGTGAGCAGTTCTTC.